The clone carrying this T cell receptor beta chain was observed a few times. Antigen: not known. Germline V gene lookup returns CDR1 SGHRS and CDR2 YFSETQ. The ends were cut back, 0 bases at V and 8 bases at J, with 11 bases in the middle. This CDR3 has 14 residues. This specimen comes from a study of T cell responses to AZD1222 COVID-19 vaccine. Notes on the study in general: Variant regions that are unmutated are reportedly the target of nearly half of spike-specific TCRs. Repertoire sampling occurred only after the peak T cell response. The CD4 TCRs associated with vaccination extended across spike and predominated at 160-218 and 743-854. Clonal diversity may have been underestimated, and the donors were mostly white British, with more females than males.

Data came from immunoSEQ multiplex PCR; TCRdb stores just in-frame clones and leaves some out. Among some 110,000 clones listed, around 82% were seen once. This sequence joins TRBV5-1 and TRBJ1-4; weak D call: TRBD1 (5 bases). This specimen was peripheral blood, taken on day 0 of AZD1222 vaccination. This sequence was found in an adult in good health. The CDR3 loop is CASSLASGSEKLFF. CDR3 DNA sequence: TGCGCCAGCAGCTTGGCCTCAGGGAGCGAAAAACTGTTTTTT.